These 26 T cell receptor beta chains originate from one sample sequenced in a study of T cell responses to AZD1222 COVID-19 vaccine. Clones were sequenced by immunoSEQ multiplex PCR, and TCRdb holds only the in-frame ones, with some missing. This sample has over 150,000 clones, with roughly 90% found just once. This specimen was peripheral blood, taken on day 0 of MenACWY control vaccination. These receptors came from an adult in good health.

The genes are TRBV10-3 and TRBJ2-3; 8 nucleotides match TRBD1. The CDR3 runs 15 residues. From germline, CDR1 is ENHRY and CDR2 SYGVKD. J lost 2 bases, V lost 6 bases, and 7 bases had no gene match. CDR3 sequence: CAIRNQGADTDTQYF. CDR3 bases: TGTGCCATCAGAAACCAGGGGGCCGACACAGATACGCAGTATTTT.

Only one count was recorded for this clone. The chain combines TRBV19 with TRBJ1-2, with 7 bases that match TRBD1. CDR1 LNHDA and CDR2 SQIVND come from the germline V gene (reference sequence). This CDR3 has 16 residues. The V gene end was trimmed by 5 bases and the J gene end by 8 bases; junction bases not matched to a gene: 17. CDR3 protein: CASSFNGGGAARGYTF. CDR3 bases: TGTGCCAGTAGTTTTAACGGAGGGGGCGCGGCGCGGGGCTACACCTTC.

The chain combines TRBV7-3 with TRBJ2-2; D is ambiguous. The CDR3 runs to 16 residues. Trimming took 2 bases from V and 1 from J, leaving 11 bases between them. Looked up from germline, CDR1 is SGHTA and CDR2 is FQGTGA. The CDR3 loop reads CASSLVGRVNTGELFF. Written as DNA, the CDR3 is TGTGCCAGCAGCTTAGTGGGCAGAGTGAACACCGGGGAGCTGTTTTTT. The variable domain in full, completed from reference TRBV7-3 and TRBJ2-2, reads GAGVSQTPSNKVTEKGKYVELRCDPISGHTALYWYRQSLGQGPEFLIYFQGTGAADDSGLPNDRFFAVRPEGSVSTLKIQRTERGDSAVYLCASSLVGRVNTGELFFGEGSRLTVL.

The chain carries TRBV30 and TRBJ1-1; D remains ambiguous. This CDR3 has 13 amino acids. V was cut by 0 bases and J by 5 bases, with 10 bases left in between. Per germline, CDR1 GTSNPN and CDR2 SVGIG (reference sequence). The CDR3 is CAWSVSGSTEAFF. The DNA for the CDR3 is TGTGCCTGGAGTGTATCGGGTAGTACTGAAGCTTTCTTT.

This clone is a singleton in its sample. The chain recombines TRBV28 with TRBJ1-5; D is possibly TRBD1 (6 bases). Per the germline V gene, CDR1 is MDHEN and CDR2 is SYDVKM. This CDR3 region has 15 residues. V lost 5 bases, J lost 3 bases, and 14 bases lay in between. CDR3 sequence reads: CASSDKGVYNQPQHF. The CDR3 DNA is TGTGCCAGCAGTGACAAGGGGGTCTACAATCAGCCCCAGCATTTT.

This chain uses TRBV5-5 with TRBJ1-5, with a tentative D call TRBD1 (6 bases). This CDR3 contains 14 residues. Trimming removed 1 base at V and 5 bases at J, with 10 bases between. From germline, CDR1 is SGHKS and CDR2 YYEKEE (reference sequence). The CDR3 is CASSLPGGDQPQHF. CDR3 coding DNA: TGTGCCAGCAGCTTGCCCGGGGGCGATCAGCCCCAGCATTTT.

The rearrangement uses TRBV28 and TRBJ1-1; no reliable D call. CDR3 size: 13 residues. V was trimmed by 3 bases and J by 3 bases, leaving 8 bases between them. CDR1 and CDR2 from the germline V gene are MDHEN and SYDVKM. In DNA, the CDR3 is TGTGCCAGCAGTTTTGTCCGGGACACTGAAGCTTTCTTT. This encodes CASSFVRDTEAFF.

As to this clone: The same CDR3 is also encoded by other DNA sequences in this sample. The chain employs TRBV5-1 and TRBJ1-2, with D unresolved. Trimming left V 2 bases short and J 4 bases short, with 9 bases between. The CDR3 totals 13 residues. Germline values: CDR1 SGHRS, CDR2 YFSETQ. The CDR3 here is CASSFDRAYGYTF. CDR3 sequence (DNA): TGCGCCAGCAGCTTTGACCGGGCCTATGGCTACACCTTC.

The chain is built from TRBV5-1 and TRBJ2-7; TRBD1 matches 10 bases. V shed 0 bases and J 7 bases; nucleotides not matched to a gene: 7. This CDR3 spans 15 amino acids. The germline V gene has CDR1 SGHRS and CDR2 YFSETQ. CDR3 coding DNA: TGCGCCAGCAGCTTGGCCTGGACAGGGGGAGGTGAGCAGTACTTC. As protein: CASSLAWTGGGEQYF.

This sequence joins TRBV3-1 (or the pseudogene TRBV3-2) and TRBJ1-2; 7 positions agree with TRBD1. Per the germline V gene, CDR1 is LGHDT and CDR2 is YNNKEL (reference sequence). The CDR3 runs 15 residues. Germline trimming cut 0 bases from V and 2 bases from J; bases unmatched to any gene: 3. Written as DNA, the CDR3 is TGTGCCAGCAGCCAAGATGCCAGGGGGAACTATGGCTACACCTTC. This encodes CASSQDARGNYGYTF.

V is TRBV29-1 and J is TRBJ1-5, with 7 bases fitting TRBD1. Trimming cost V 5 bases and J 3 bases; bases outside gene matches: 7. Germline-derived CDR1 and CDR2 are SQVTM and ANQGSEA. The CDR3 runs to 14 residues. DNA of the CDR3: TGCAGCGTTTCCACCACAGGGGACAATCAGCCCCAGCATTTT. Its protein is CSVSTTGDNQPQHF.

V is TRBV27 and J is TRBJ2-2, with no clear D. V was pared by 7 bases and J by 3 bases, with 6 bases between. In germline, CDR1 is MNHEY, CDR2 SMNVEV (reference sequence). The CDR3 is made up of 12 amino acids. The CDR3: CASTHHTGELFF. In DNA form, the CDR3 reads TGTGCCAGCACCCATCACACCGGGGAGCTGTTTTTT.

The sample holds a few counts of this clone. The genes are TRBV5-1 and TRBJ2-2, with D tentatively TRBD1 (5 bases). This CDR3 contains 14 residues. CDR1 and CDR2 from the germline V gene are SGHRS and YFSETQ. Trimming took off 4 bases at V and 2 bases at J, with 9 bases between the two ends. The CDR3 loop is CASSPDSNTGELFF. DNA of the CDR3: TGCGCCAGCAGCCCCGACAGCAACACCGGGGAGCTGTTTTTT.

This chain joins TRBV19 and TRBJ1-5; the D is unclear. Per germline, CDR1 LNHDA and CDR2 SQIVND (reference sequence). The CDR3 consists of 16 residues. V lost 1 base and J lost 4, with 14 bases in between. This CDR3 reads CASSIAEGVRNQPQHF. The DNA for the CDR3 is TGTGCCAGTAGTATAGCGGAGGGAGTAAGAAATCAGCCCCAGCATTTT.

The V and J genes are TRBV29-1 and TRBJ1-4; the D gene is possibly TRBD1 (5 bases). V lost 6 bases and J lost 0, with 11 bases in between. The CDR3 is 14 amino acids. CDR1 SQVTM and CDR2 ANQGSEA come from the germline V gene. The CDR3, as DNA: TGCAGCGTGGGGGAACTTACAACTAATGAAAAACTGTTTTTT. Its translation: CSVGELTTNEKLFF. The whole variable domain, filled in from reference TRBV29-1 and TRBJ1-4, reads SAVISQKPSRDICQRGTSLTIQCQVDSQVTMMFWYRQQPGQSLTLIATANQGSEATYESGFVIDKFPISRPNLTFSTLTVSNMSPEDSSIYLCSVGELTTNEKLFFGSGTQLSVL.

This clone showed up just once. The CDR3 coding sequence is TGTGCCAGCAGCCCGACTACTCCGGGACAGGGGCGTTCTGAAGCTTTCTTT. Translating it yields CASSPTTPGQGRSEAFF. The rearrangement uses TRBV11-2 and TRBJ1-1; 10 bases align to TRBD1. CDR1 and CDR2 (germline): SGHAT, FQNNGV. There are 17 residues in the CDR3. The junction had 15 bases not matched to a gene; V was cut back by 5 bases and J by 6 bases.

The chain is built from TRBV4-2 and TRBJ1-5; D remains ambiguous. Germline V lookup: CDR1 LGHNA, CDR2 YNFKEQ. Trimming left V 0 bases short and J 3 bases short, with 9 bases between. The CDR3 runs to 15 residues. The CDR3 coding sequence is TGTGCCAGCAGCCAAGACGGAGCCCCCAATCAGCCCCAGCATTTT. Protein sequence: CASSQDGAPNQPQHF.

The chain carries TRBV5-4 and TRBJ2-1; D gene unclear. The germline V gene has CDR1 SGHNT and CDR2 YYREEE (reference sequence). CDR3 size: 12 residues. The ends were cut back, 4 bases at V and 5 bases at J, with 7 bases in the middle. Here the CDR3 reads CASSPKNNEQFF. The DNA of the CDR3 is TGTGCCAGCAGCCCGAAGAACAATGAGCAGTTCTTC. The full variable domain, with the rest looked up from reference TRBV5-4 and TRBJ2-1, is ETGVTQSPTHLIKTRGQQVTLRCSSQSGHNTVSWYQQALGQGPQFIFQYYREEENGRGNFPPRFSGLQFPNYSSELNVNALELDDSALYLCASSPKNNEQFFGPGTRLTVL.

The genes are TRBV11-2 and TRBJ1-3; no definite D call. V lost 1 base, J lost 5 bases, and 0 bases lay in between. Germline CDR1 and CDR2: SGHAT and FQNNGV. This CDR3 region has 11 residues. This CDR3 is CASSLGNTIYF. DNA for the CDR3: TGTGCCAGCAGCTTAGGAAACACCATATATTTT.

This sequence joins TRBV7-9 and TRBJ1-2, with unresolved D. Looked up from germline, CDR1 is SEHNR and CDR2 is FQNEAQ (reference sequence). The CDR3 covers 13 residues. The V end was cut by 3 bases, the J end by 8 bases, with 13 bases between. This CDR3 is CASSFPQPKGYTF. Written as DNA, the CDR3 is TGTGCCAGCAGCTTCCCTCAACCTAAGGGCTACACCTTC.

The genes are TRBV10-3 and TRBJ2-5; no clear D gene. Trimming pared 2 bases from V and 5 bases from J, leaving 9 bases between. The germline gives CDR1 ENHRY, CDR2 SYGVKD. The length of the CDR3 is 13 residues. The CDR3 loop reads CAISEGPAETQYF. The CDR3 region has the DNA TGTGCCATCAGTGAGGGACCCGCGGAGACCCAGTACTTC.

This chain links TRBV18 with TRBJ1-4; possibly TRBD1 for D (6 bases). Germline CDR1 and CDR2: KGHSH and LQKENI. The V gene lost 4 bases and the J gene lost 7 bases, with 13 bases spanning the gap. This CDR3 is built from 14 residues. The CDR3 DNA reads TGTGCCAGCTCACTCGGGGGGGCCAGTGAAAAACTGTTTTTT. This sequence encodes CASSLGGASEKLFF.

V usage is TRBV11-3 and J usage is TRBJ2-1, with D possibly being TRBD1 (5 bases). Germline V gene sequence: CDR1 SGHNT, CDR2 YENEEA. CDR3 length: 16 amino acids. Trimming left V 5 bases short and J 11 bases short, with 25 bases between. The CDR3 DNA follows: TGTGCCAGCAGCCTTCTTGGGCAGGGATCCCCAGGGCAGCAGTTCTTC. Its translation is CASSLLGQGSPGQQFF. The full variable domain, with the rest looked up from reference TRBV11-3 and TRBJ2-1, is EAGVVQSPRYKIIEKKQPVAFWCNPISGHNTLYWYLQNLGQGPELLIRYENEEAVDDSQLPKDRFSAERLKGVDSTLKIQPAELGDSAVYLCASSLLGQGSPGQQFFGPGTRLTVL.

This clone was counted once. The chain uses TRBV5-1 and TRBJ2-7; D is possibly TRBD2 (6 bases). Germline loops: CDR1 SGHRS, CDR2 YFSETQ. Trimming pared 0 bases from V and 3 bases from J, leaving 10 bases between. The CDR3 has 14 amino acids. The CDR3 DNA reads as TGCGCCAGCAGCTTGGTCGGGAGCGGCTACGAGCAGTACTTC. Translated: CASSLVGSGYEQYF.

The chain recombines TRBV5-1 with TRBJ2-1, with TRBD2 matching 13 bases. The germline V gene has CDR1 SGHRS and CDR2 YFSETQ. The trim removed 3 bases at V and 0 bases at J, leaving 6 bases unmatched. This CDR3 is built from 18 residues. In DNA form, the CDR3 reads TGCGCCAGCAGCTCAGGGACTAGCGGGAAGAGCTCCTACAATGAGCAGTTCTTC. This gives the protein CASSSGTSGKSSYNEQFF.

The genes are TRBV27 and TRBJ2-7; 8 bases are a match to TRBD1. With V trimmed by 4 bases and J by 0 bases, 11 bases remained unmatched. The CDR3 is 17 residues long. CDR1 and CDR2 (germline): MNHEY, SMNVEV (reference sequence). The CDR3 region has the DNA TGTGCCAGCAGTTCTATTTCCGGGACAGGCATCTCCTACGAGCAGTACTTC. Translating gives CASSSISGTGISYEQYF.